These T cell receptor beta chains were read from a single sample in a study of blood T cell repertoires in COVID-19. Sequencing used immunoSEQ multiplex PCR; TCRdb keeps in-frame clones, though not all of them. The table has around 230,000 clones, approximately 80% seen once. Sequences were obtained from PBMCs or T cells enriched from blood (not recorded which). These receptors all stem from a man aged 35 to 55 who had recovered from COVID-19. CDR3s include the opening cysteine and the closing phenylalanine or tryptophan. Each record gives: clone size, J gene, D gene, V gene, CDR3 protein, CDR3 DNA. A D gene is named only where the DNA matches it firmly. Clone size appears in some rows only: once, few, many, or a class for an expanded clone.

>-|TRBJ2-5|-|TRBV10-1
CASSETAKRETQYF
TGCGCCAGCAGTGAGACCGCCAAACGGGAGACCCAGTACTTC
>-|TRBJ2-1|-|TRBV28
CASSEDKSAYNEQFF
TGTGCCAGCAGTGAAGACAAATCGGCTTACAATGAGCAGTTCTTC
>-|TRBJ1-6|-|TRBV27
CASTPILPRGNSPLHF
TGTGCCAGCACACCTATCCTGCCCAGGGGAAATTCACCCCTCCACTTT
>-|TRBJ1-4|TRBD1|TRBV3-1/TRBV3-2
CASSRSAGTGGEKLFF
TGTGCCAGCAGCCGATCGGCCGGGACAGGGGGCGAAAAACTGTTTTTT
>-|TRBJ1-6|TRBD1|TRBV2
CASRGRTGDTSPLHF
TGTGCCAGCAGAGGAAGGACAGGGGATACTTCACCCCTCCACTTT
>-|TRBJ1-6|TRBD1|TRBV5-5
CASSQGQGYNSPLHF
TGTGCCAGCAGCCAGGGACAGGGTTATAATTCACCCCTCCACTTT
>-|TRBJ1-1|-|TRBV7-9
CASSLFPAEAFF
TGTGCCAGCAGCCTATTCCCGGCTGAAGCTTTCTTT
>few|TRBJ1-2|TRBD1|TRBV30
CAWKRAGDRGRYTGYTF
TGTGCCTGGAAGAGGGCGGGGGACAGGGGGCGATATACTGGCTACACCTTC
>few|TRBJ1-4|-|TRBV7-2
CASSLGAGLPPLFF
TGTGCCAGCAGCCTGGGGGCAGGCCTTCCCCCTCTGTTTTTT
>-|TRBJ1-1|-|TRBV5-1
CASSLGRGTMNTEAFF
TGCGCCAGCAGCTTGGGAAGGGGGACAATGAACACTGAAGCTTTCTTT
>-|TRBJ2-7|-|TRBV5-1
CASSVTGGSYEQYF
TGCGCCAGCAGCGTGACAGGAGGCTCCTACGAGCAGTACTTC
>-|TRBJ1-1|TRBD1|TRBV27
CASSPRTGWPNTEAFF
TGTGCCAGCAGTCCTCGGACAGGATGGCCGAACACTGAAGCTTTCTTT
>-|TRBJ2-3|-|TRBV5-5
CASSLAWQGTQYF
TGTGCCAGCAGCTTGGCCTGGCAGGGGACGCAGTATTTT
>once|TRBJ1-3|-|TRBV28
CASSSRVSGNTIYF
TGTGCCAGCAGTTCCAGGGTATCTGGAAACACCATATATTTT
>-|TRBJ1-3|TRBD1|TRBV5-1
CASSPGDSGNTIYF
TGCGCCAGCAGCCCGGGGGACAGTGGAAACACCATATATTTT
>-|TRBJ1-1|-|TRBV10-3
CAISESGQMRNTEAFF
TGTGCCATCAGTGAGTCGGGGCAGATGAGGAACACTGAAGCTTTCTTT
>-|TRBJ1-4|TRBD1|TRBV10-1
CARTGQGNEKLFF
TGCGCCAGAACGGGACAGGGGAATGAAAAACTGTTTTTT
>few|TRBJ2-2|TRBD2|TRBV7-2
CASSFGSGVPGELFF
TGTGCCAGCAGCTTTGGTAGCGGGGTCCCCGGGGAGCTGTTTTTT
>-|TRBJ1-5|-|TRBV6-2/TRBV6-3
CASSGGADQPQHF
TGTGCCAGCAGTGGGGGCGCAGATCAGCCCCAGCATTTT
>-|TRBJ1-2|TRBD1|TRBV2
CASSPWVTGGGYTF
TGTGCCAGCAGTCCCTGGGTGACAGGGGGGGGCTACACCTTC
>once|TRBJ2-2|-|TRBV27
CATYRLGGTGELFF
TGTGCCACCTACAGACTCGGCGGGACCGGGGAGCTGTTTTTT
>-|TRBJ1-1|-|TRBV13
CASSFGGTEAFF
TGTGCCAGCAGCTTCGGGGGGACTGAAGCTTTCTTT
>-|TRBJ2-3|-|TRBV7-2
CASSLDRGTQYF
TGTGCCAGCAGCTTAGATAGGGGAACGCAGTATTTT
>-|TRBJ2-3|-|TRBV27
CASSLNGDTDTQYF
TGTGCCAGCAGTTTAAACGGGGATACAGATACGCAGTATTTT
>once|TRBJ2-7|TRBD1|TRBV5-6
CASSGGQGYEQYF
TGTGCCAGCAGCGGAGGACAGGGCTACGAGCAGTACTTC
>-|TRBJ1-4|-|TRBV4-3
CASSHLGGSEKLFF
TGCGCCAGCAGCCACTTAGGGGGTTCCGAAAAACTGTTTTTT
>-|TRBJ1-2|TRBD1|TRBV7-2
CAGRGVANYGYTF
TGTGCAGGCAGGGGGGTAGCTAACTATGGCTACACCTTC
>-|TRBJ1-1|-|TRBV14
CASSQAPGAEDPSAEAFF
TGTGCCAGCAGCCAAGCACCGGGAGCTGAAGACCCCTCCGCTGAAGCTTTCTTT
>-|TRBJ1-6|-|TRBV5-1
CASSFGSDSPLHF
TGCGCCAGCAGCTTCGGGTCTGATTCACCCCTCCACTTT
>-|TRBJ2-3|TRBD2|TRBV5-1
CASSYGGSTDTQYF
TGCGCCAGCAGCTACGGGGGGAGCACAGATACGCAGTATTTT
>once|TRBJ1-2|-|TRBV6-2/TRBV6-3
CASSYWQRGYTF
TGTGCCAGCAGTTACTGGCAACGCGGCTACACCTTC
>-|TRBJ1-1|-|TRBV3-1/TRBV3-2
CASSQPSQGAEAFF
TGTGCCAGCAGCCAACCCTCACAGGGTGCTGAAGCTTTCTTT
>-|TRBJ1-1|TRBD1|TRBV5-1
CASSSGQGRMNTEAFF
TGCGCCAGCAGCTCAGGACAGGGGAGGATGAACACTGAAGCTTTCTTT
>-|TRBJ1-2|TRBD1|TRBV19
CASNFRDSPYYGYTF
TGTGCCAGTAATTTCCGGGACAGCCCCTACTATGGCTACACCTTC
>-|TRBJ2-7|-|TRBV19
CASSFGSRGGYEQYF
TGTGCCAGTAGTTTTGGCAGTCGAGGTGGATACGAGCAGTACTTC
>-|TRBJ1-5|-|TRBV27
CASAGATHNQPQHF
TGTGCCAGCGCTGGGGCCACCCACAATCAGCCCCAGCATTTT
>-|TRBJ2-7|-|TRBV30
CAWSKKLNYEQYF
TGTGCCTGGAGTAAGAAACTCAACTACGAGCAGTACTTC
>-|TRBJ2-2|-|TRBV3-1/TRBV3-2
CASSLSGQNTGELFF
TGTGCCAGCAGCCTTTCAGGACAGAACACCGGGGAGCTGTTTTTT
>-|TRBJ1-1|-|TRBV7-9
CASSAYREAFF
TGTGCCAGCAGCGCTTACCGGGAAGCTTTCTTT
>-|TRBJ1-2|-|TRBV19
CATATTFGGEKGYTF
TGTGCCACCGCAACCACCTTCGGGGGAGAGAAGGGCTACACCTTC
>-|TRBJ2-7|TRBD1|TRBV9
CASSASGDRASYEQYF
TGTGCCAGCAGCGCTTCGGGGGACAGGGCATCCTACGAGCAGTACTTC